These T cell receptor beta chains were read from a single sample in a study of T cell responses to AZD1222 COVID-19 vaccine. Sequencing used immunoSEQ multiplex PCR; TCRdb keeps in-frame clones, though not all of them. The sample has 75,000 to 95,000 clones; 85% are singletons. Sequencing was performed on peripheral blood, taken 28 days after the second AZD1222 dose. Receptor source: an adult who received the AZD1222 COVID-19 vaccine. Both conserved end residues are part of each CDR3. The D gene is left open where the match is weak. Not all rows give a size; the values are once, few, many and, for expanded clones, a class.

V	size	J	length	D	DNA	CDR3
TRBV4-2	NA	TRBJ1-5	16	NA	TGTGCCAGCAGCCCAACTCCCAACGGTGGCAATCAGCCCCAGCATTTT	CASSPTPNGGNQPQHF
TRBV2	NA	TRBJ2-7	12	NA	TGTGCCAGCAGGGGCGCCTCCTACGAGCAGTACTTC	CASRGASYEQYF
TRBV10-2	NA	TRBJ2-3	11	NA	TGCGCCAGCAGTAGCCCAGATACGCAGTATTTT	CASSSPDTQYF
TRBV9	NA	TRBJ2-1	16	TRBD2	TGTGCCAGCAGCCCGGGACTAGCGGGAGCGGTCAATGAGCAGTTCTTC	CASSPGLAGAVNEQFF
TRBV27	NA	TRBJ2-1	15	TRBD2	TGTGCCAGCAGGATGAGACTAGCGGGGGACAATGAGCAGTTCTTC	CASRMRLAGDNEQFF
TRBV10-3	NA	TRBJ1-4	15	TRBD1	TGTGCCATCAGTCACCCCGGGACAGGGGTTGAAAAACTGTTTTTT	CAISHPGTGVEKLFF
TRBV4-1	NA	TRBJ2-7	18	NA	TGCGCCAGCAGCCAAGCCCCCCTTACAGCGGGTAACTCCTACGAGCAGTACTTC	CASSQAPLTAGNSYEQYF
TRBV7-9	NA	TRBJ2-7	16	TRBD2	TGTGCCAGCAGCTTAGGGAGCGGGAGGGTACCCTACGAGCAGTACTTC	CASSLGSGRVPYEQYF
TRBV14	NA	TRBJ2-1	18	TRBD1	TGTGCCAGCAGCGACTTGGACAGGGTTTCGTATTCCTACAATGAGCAGTTCTTC	CASSDLDRVSYSYNEQFF
TRBV7-3	NA	TRBJ2-1	14	NA	TGTGCCAGCAGCTTAAATCCCGGGTACAATGAGCAGTTCTTC	CASSLNPGYNEQFF
TRBV18	NA	TRBJ2-1	14	TRBD2	TGTGCCAGCTCACCACTAGCGGGAGTGGGAGAGCAGTTCTTC	CASSPLAGVGEQFF
TRBV18	NA	TRBJ2-7	12	NA	TGTGCCAGCTCGAAGGACGTAACCGAGCAGTACTTC	CASSKDVTEQYF
TRBV10-1	NA	TRBJ2-1	14	NA	TGCGCCAGCAGTGAGCGGCCCGATTACAATGAGCAGTTCTTC	CASSERPDYNEQFF
TRBV5-1	NA	TRBJ2-1	14	NA	TGCGCCAGCAGCGCCCGGGACCTAATCAATGAGCAGTTCTTC	CASSARDLINEQFF
TRBV19	NA	TRBJ2-7	13	NA	TGTGCCAGTTTAGCGGACCTTTCCTACGAGCAGTACTTC	CASLADLSYEQYF
TRBV6-1	NA	TRBJ1-5	13	NA	TGTGCCAGCAGTGAAGACCGGGATCAGCCCCAGCATTTT	CASSEDRDQPQHF
TRBV6-5	NA	TRBJ1-4	12	NA	TGTGCCAGCAGTCAGTGGGGGGAAAAACTGTTTTTT	CASSQWGEKLFF
TRBV6-6	NA	TRBJ1-4	14	NA	TGTGCCAGCAGTACCAACCGGGTTTCGGAAAAACTGTTTTTT	CASSTNRVSEKLFF
TRBV5-6	NA	TRBJ1-3	14	NA	TGTGCCAGCGGTCAGTTTTTCTCTGGAAACACCATATATTTT	CASGQFFSGNTIYF
TRBV19	NA	TRBJ2-7	12	NA	TGTGCCAGTAGTGGACCAGGCTACGAGCAGTACTTC	CASSGPGYEQYF
TRBV28	once	TRBJ1-2	16	NA	TGTGCCAGCAGTTTTGTGGTGTCACAGACTAACTATGGCTACACCTTC	CASSFVVSQTNYGYTF
TRBV30	once	TRBJ2-2	17	TRBD1	TGTGCCTGGAGAAGGGGGCGCCTCGCGGAGAACACCGGGGAGCTGTTTTTT	CAWRRGRLAENTGELFF
TRBV7-9	NA	TRBJ1-2	13	TRBD1	TGTGCCAGCAGCGCCAGACAGGGTGAAGGCTACACCTTC	CASSARQGEGYTF
TRBV2	once	TRBJ1-6	15	NA	TGTGCCAGCAGACGGGACACGGGGATTGATTCACCCCTCCACTTT	CASRRDTGIDSPLHF
TRBV6-2/TRBV6-3	NA	TRBJ2-7	15	TRBD2	TGTGCCAGCAGTTATGATAGCGGGGCCGCCTACGAGCAGTACTTC	CASSYDSGAAYEQYF
TRBV19	NA	TRBJ2-2	14	NA	TGTGCCAGTAGTAAAGGTCCAAACACCGGGGAGCTGTTTTTT	CASSKGPNTGELFF
TRBV2	NA	TRBJ1-1	14	NA	TGTGCCAGCAGTGAGCAGGGGCTATGGACTGAAGCTTTCTTT	CASSEQGLWTEAFF
TRBV25-1	NA	TRBJ2-2	18	TRBD2	TGTGCCAGCAGTATAACCTCAAAAGGACTAGCGAGGGCCGGGGAGCTGTTTTTT	CASSITSKGLARAGELFF
TRBV5-4	NA	TRBJ2-3	15	TRBD2	TGTGCCAGCACCCGAGGACTAGCGGACACAGATACGCAGTATTTT	CASTRGLADTDTQYF
TRBV7-2	NA	TRBJ2-3	14	NA	TGTGCCAGCAGCCAGAAGGACGTCACAGATACGCAGTATTTT	CASSQKDVTDTQYF
TRBV5-1	NA	TRBJ2-5	14	TRBD2	TGCGCCAGCAGCCCTCGGGAGGGCCGGGAGACCCAGTACTTC	CASSPREGRETQYF
TRBV5-1	NA	TRBJ2-1	16	NA	TGCGCCAGCAGCTTGGATGGATTCAGCTCCTACAATGAGCAGTTCTTC	CASSLDGFSSYNEQFF
TRBV7-9	NA	TRBJ1-2	15	TRBD1	TGTGCCAGCAGCTTAGGGGCAGGACAGGGGATAAGCTACACCTTC	CASSLGAGQGISYTF
TRBV28	NA	TRBJ1-2	16	NA	TGTGCCAGCAGTTTAAGCGGTGGCCCGCGAGACTATGGCTACACCTTC	CASSLSGGPRDYGYTF
TRBV14	NA	TRBJ2-1	12	TRBD2	TGTGCCAGCAGCAGACTAGCCAATGAGCAGTTCTTC	CASSRLANEQFF
TRBV19	NA	TRBJ2-1	13	NA	TGTGCCAGTAGGGGCCAGGGGTACAATGAGCAGTTCTTC	CASRGQGYNEQFF
TRBV27	NA	TRBJ1-1	11	NA	TGTGCCAGCAGTTGGGACACTGAAGCTTTCTTT	CASSWDTEAFF
TRBV7-3	NA	TRBJ2-7	14	NA	TGTGCCAGCAGCCCCGGGAACCCTACGGACGAGCAGTACTTC	CASSPGNPTDEQYF
TRBV14	NA	TRBJ2-7	15	NA	TGTGCCAGCACGTTTAGGCGGGAAGATTCCTACGAGCAGTACTTC	CASTFRREDSYEQYF
TRBV4-3	NA	TRBJ2-7	15	NA	TGCGCCAGCAGCCAAGATATGGGGTGGGCCTACGAGCAGTACTTC	CASSQDMGWAYEQYF
TRBV4-3	NA	TRBJ2-7	15	TRBD2	TGCGCCAGCAGCCAAGGGCTAGCGGGAGTCTACGAGCAGTACTTC	CASSQGLAGVYEQYF
TRBV3-1/TRBV3-2	NA	TRBJ1-2	13	NA	TGTGCCAGCAGCCAAGGGTCGGCGGGTGGCTACACCTTC	CASSQGSAGGYTF
TRBV24-1	NA	TRBJ1-4	14	TRBD1	TGTGCCACCAGCGGGGGACAGTTCGGTGAAAAACTGTTTTTT	CATSGGQFGEKLFF
TRBV7-9	NA	TRBJ2-7	13	NA	TGTGCCAGCAGCTTCGTGGACAGCTACGAGCAGTACTTC	CASSFVDSYEQYF
TRBV4-1	few	TRBJ2-7	15	TRBD1	TGCGCCAGCAGCCAACCCCGGGACAGGGGCTACGAGCAGTACTTC	CASSQPRDRGYEQYF
TRBV9	NA	TRBJ2-3	12	NA	TGTGCCAGCAGCGTGTCGACAGATACGCAGTATTTT	CASSVSTDTQYF
TRBV10-3	NA	TRBJ2-4	15	TRBD1	TGTGCCATCAGAGACGGGACAGGGGTCGAGGACATTCAGTACTTC	CAIRDGTGVEDIQYF
TRBV10-2	NA	TRBJ1-5	14	NA	TGCGCCAGCAGTGAGTCGGGCCCGAATCAGCCCCAGCATTTT	CASSESGPNQPQHF
TRBV5-1	NA	TRBJ2-1	14	NA	TGCGCCAGCAGCTTGGATGCCTTCTACAATGAGCAGTTCTTC	CASSLDAFYNEQFF
TRBV19	NA	TRBJ1-4	15	NA	TGTGCCAGTACCGCTCGCTCTAACCTGAGGGAAAAACTGTTTTTT	CASTARSNLREKLFF
TRBV5-5	NA	TRBJ2-2	15	NA	TGTGCCAGCAGCTTAACGGGGGGCAATACCGGGGAGCTGTTTTTT	CASSLTGGNTGELFF
TRBV19	NA	TRBJ2-7	14	NA	TGTGCCAGTAGTACCTCGACTACCCGCTACGAGCAGTACTTC	CASSTSTTRYEQYF
TRBV9	NA	TRBJ2-3	15	TRBD1	TGTGCCAGCAGCGTAGCTTCACAGGGGGTAGATACGCAGTATTTT	CASSVASQGVDTQYF